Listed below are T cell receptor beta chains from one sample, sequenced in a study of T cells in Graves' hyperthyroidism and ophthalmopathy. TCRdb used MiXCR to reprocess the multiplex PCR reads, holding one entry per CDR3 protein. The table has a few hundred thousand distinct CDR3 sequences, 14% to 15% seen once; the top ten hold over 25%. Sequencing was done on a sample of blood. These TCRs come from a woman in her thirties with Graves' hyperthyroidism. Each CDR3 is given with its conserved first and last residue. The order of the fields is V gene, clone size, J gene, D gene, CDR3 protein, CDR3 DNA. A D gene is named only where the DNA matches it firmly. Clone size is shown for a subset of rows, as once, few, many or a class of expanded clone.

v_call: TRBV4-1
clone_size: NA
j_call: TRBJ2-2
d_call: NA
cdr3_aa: CASSQWAPNTGELFF
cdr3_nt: TGCGCCAGCAGCCAATGGGCACCAAACACCGGGGAGCTGTTTTTT

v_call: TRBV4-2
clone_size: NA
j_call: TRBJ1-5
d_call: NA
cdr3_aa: CASSQEEGHANQPQHF
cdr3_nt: TGTGCCAGCAGCCAAGAGGAAGGACATGCCAATCAGCCCCAGCATTTT

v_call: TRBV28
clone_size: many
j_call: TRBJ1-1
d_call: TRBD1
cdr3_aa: CASRYLQGATEAFF
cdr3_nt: TGTGCCAGCAGGTACCTACAGGGGGCGACTGAAGCTTTCTTT

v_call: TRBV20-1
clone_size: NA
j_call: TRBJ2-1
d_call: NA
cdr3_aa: CSARDGGTGEQFF
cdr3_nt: TGCAGTGCTAGAGATGGGGGGACGGGTGAGCAGTTCTTC

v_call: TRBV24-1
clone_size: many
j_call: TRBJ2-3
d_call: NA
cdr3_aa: CATSVPDYSAYLDTQYF
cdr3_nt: TGTGCCACCAGTGTGCCGGACTATTCTGCTTACCTGGATACGCAGTATTTT

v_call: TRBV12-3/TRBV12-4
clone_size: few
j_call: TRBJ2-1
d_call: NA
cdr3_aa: CASSLYPGDFDEQFF
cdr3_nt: TGTGCCAGCAGTTTATACCCCGGAGACTTCGATGAGCAGTTCTTC

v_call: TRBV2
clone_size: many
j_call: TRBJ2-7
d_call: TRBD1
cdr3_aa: CASSNTHRGEQYF
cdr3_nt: TGTGCCAGCAGCAACACTCACAGGGGTGAGCAGTACTTC

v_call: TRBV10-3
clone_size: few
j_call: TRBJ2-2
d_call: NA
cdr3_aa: CAISEFSGSTGELFF
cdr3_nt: TGTGCCATCAGTGAGTTTTCGGGGAGCACCGGGGAGCTGTTTTTT

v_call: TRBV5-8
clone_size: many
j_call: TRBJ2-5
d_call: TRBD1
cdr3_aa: CASSLVAGTGYGETQYF
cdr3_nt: TGTGCCAGCAGCTTAGTGGCCGGGACAGGGTATGGGGAGACCCAGTACTTC

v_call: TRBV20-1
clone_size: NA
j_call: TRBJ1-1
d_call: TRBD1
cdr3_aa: CSATQTGDTEAFF
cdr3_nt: TGCAGTGCTACCCAGACAGGGGACACTGAAGCTTTCTTT

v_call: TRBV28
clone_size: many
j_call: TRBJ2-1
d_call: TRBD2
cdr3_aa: CASSFASGTNEQFF
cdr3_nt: TGTGCCAGCAGTTTCGCTAGCGGGACCAATGAGCAGTTCTTC

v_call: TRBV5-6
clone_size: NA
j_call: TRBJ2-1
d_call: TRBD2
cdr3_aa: CASSTRTSGTSFSCNEQFF
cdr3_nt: TGTGCCAGCAGCACCCGGACTAGCGGGACATCCTTCTCCTGCAATGAGCAGTTCTTC

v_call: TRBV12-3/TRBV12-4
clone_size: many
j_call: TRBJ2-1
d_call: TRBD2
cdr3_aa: CASSTGTSGRLRNEQFF
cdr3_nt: TGTGCCAGCAGTACTGGGACTAGCGGGAGATTGAGGAATGAGCAGTTCTTC

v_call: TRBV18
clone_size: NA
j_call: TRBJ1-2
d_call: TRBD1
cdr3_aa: CASSKDRTNYGYTF
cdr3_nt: TGTGCCAGCTCGAAGGACAGGACTAACTATGGCTACACCTTC

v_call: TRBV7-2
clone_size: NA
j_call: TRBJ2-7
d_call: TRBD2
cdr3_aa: CASRPAGTSGHEQYF
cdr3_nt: TGTGCCAGCAGACCTGCCGGGACTAGCGGTCACGAGCAGTACTTC

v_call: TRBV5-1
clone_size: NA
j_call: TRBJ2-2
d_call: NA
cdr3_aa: CASSAGQTNTGELFF
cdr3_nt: TGCGCCAGCAGCGCGGGACAGACTAACACCGGGGAGCTGTTTTTT

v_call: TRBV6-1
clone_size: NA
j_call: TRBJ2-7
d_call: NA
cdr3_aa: CASRRPAGASSYEQYF
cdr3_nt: TGTGCCAGCAGAAGACCCGCCGGGGCGTCCTCCTACGAGCAGTACTTC

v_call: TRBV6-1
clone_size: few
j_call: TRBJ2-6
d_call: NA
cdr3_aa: CASTYFVSSGANVLTF
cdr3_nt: TGTGCCAGCACCTACTTTGTATCCTCTGGGGCCAACGTCCTGACTTTC

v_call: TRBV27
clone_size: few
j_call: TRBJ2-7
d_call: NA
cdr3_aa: CASSFSGLDPAYEQYF
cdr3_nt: TGTGCCAGCAGTTTCTCGGGACTGGACCCCGCCTACGAGCAGTACTTC

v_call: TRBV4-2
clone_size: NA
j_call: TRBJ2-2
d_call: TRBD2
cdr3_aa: CASSRGLAGSNTGELFF
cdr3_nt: TGTGCCAGCAGCCGGGGACTAGCGGGATCGAACACCGGGGAGCTGTTTTTT

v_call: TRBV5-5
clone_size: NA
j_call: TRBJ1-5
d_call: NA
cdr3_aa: CASSVLGDGRQPQHF
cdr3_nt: TGTGCCAGCAGCGTCCTAGGGGATGGTAGGCAGCCCCAGCATTTT

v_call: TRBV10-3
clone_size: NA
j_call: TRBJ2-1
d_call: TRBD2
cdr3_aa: CAITEVTSGKSSYNEQFF
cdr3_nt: TGTGCCATCACAGAGGTGACTAGCGGAAAGAGCTCCTACAATGAGCAGTTCTTC

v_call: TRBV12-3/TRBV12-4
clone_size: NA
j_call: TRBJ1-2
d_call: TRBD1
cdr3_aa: CASSFADRLYGGYTF
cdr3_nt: TGTGCCAGCAGTTTCGCGGACAGGCTTTACGGTGGCTACACCTTC

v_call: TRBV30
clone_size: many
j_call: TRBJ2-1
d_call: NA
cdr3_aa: CAWSGEVPEQFF
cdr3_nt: TGTGCCTGGAGTGGGGAGGTTCCTGAGCAGTTCTTC

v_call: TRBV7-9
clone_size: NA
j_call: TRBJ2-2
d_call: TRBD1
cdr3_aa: CASSLEGASWASGELFF
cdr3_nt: TGTGCCAGCAGCTTAGAGGGGGCTAGCTGGGCCTCCGGGGAGCTGTTTTTT

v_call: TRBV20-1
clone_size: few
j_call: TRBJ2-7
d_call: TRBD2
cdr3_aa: CSATLAGRYEQYF
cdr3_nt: TGCAGTGCTACCTTAGCGGGACGCTACGAGCAGTACTTC

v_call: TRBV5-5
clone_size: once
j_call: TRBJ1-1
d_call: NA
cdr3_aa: CASSLANSGFTEAFF
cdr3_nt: TGTGCCAGCAGCTTGGCCAACAGTGGCTTCACTGAAGCTTTCTTT

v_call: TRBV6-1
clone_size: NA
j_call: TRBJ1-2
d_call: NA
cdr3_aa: CASSDRVYGYTF
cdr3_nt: TGTGCCAGCAGTGATCGGGTTTATGGCTACACCTTC

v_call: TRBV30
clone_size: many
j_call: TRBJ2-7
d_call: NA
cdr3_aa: CAWSRDMIYEQYF
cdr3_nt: TGTGCCTGGAGTCGAGACATGATCTACGAGCAGTACTTC

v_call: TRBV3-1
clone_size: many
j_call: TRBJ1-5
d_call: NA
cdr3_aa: CASSQQRSQPQHF
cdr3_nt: TGTGCCAGCAGTCAACAGCGGAGTCAGCCCCAGCATTTT

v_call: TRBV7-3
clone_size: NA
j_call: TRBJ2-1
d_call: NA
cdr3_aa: CASSLLTAEQFF
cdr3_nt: TGTGCCAGCAGCTTATTGACAGCGGAGCAGTTCTTC

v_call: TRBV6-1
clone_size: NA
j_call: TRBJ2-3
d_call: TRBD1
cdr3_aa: CASRAGTELIADTQYF
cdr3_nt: TGTGCCAGCAGGGCCGGGACAGAGCTGATCGCAGATACGCAGTATTTT

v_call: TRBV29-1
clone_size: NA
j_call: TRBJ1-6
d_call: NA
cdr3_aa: CSVGDNSPLHF
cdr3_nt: TGCAGCGTTGGGGATAATTCACCCCTCCACTTT

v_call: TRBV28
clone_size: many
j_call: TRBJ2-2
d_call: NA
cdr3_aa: CASSSGASNLGELFF
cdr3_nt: TGTGCCAGCAGCTCGGGGGCCTCTAACCTAGGGGAGCTGTTTTTT

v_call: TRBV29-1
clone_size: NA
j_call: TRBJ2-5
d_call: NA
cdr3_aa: CSVEVAEETQYF
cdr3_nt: TGCAGCGTTGAGGTAGCGGAAGAGACCCAGTACTTC

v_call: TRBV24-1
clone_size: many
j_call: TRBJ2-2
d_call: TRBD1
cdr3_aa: CATSTGTGTGELFF
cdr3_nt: TGTGCCACCAGTACCGGGACAGGGACCGGGGAGCTGTTTTTT

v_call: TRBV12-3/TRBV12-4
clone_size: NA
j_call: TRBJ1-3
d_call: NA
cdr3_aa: CASSFDSGNTIHF
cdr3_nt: TGTGCCAGCAGTTTCGACAGTGGAAACACCATACATTTT

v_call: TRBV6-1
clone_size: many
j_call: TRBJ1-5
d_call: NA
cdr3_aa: CASSEQDSNQPQHF
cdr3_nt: TGTGCCAGCAGTGAGCAGGATAGCAATCAGCCCCAGCATTTT

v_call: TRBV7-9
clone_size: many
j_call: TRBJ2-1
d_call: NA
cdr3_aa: CASIQDTGRVPFDEQFF
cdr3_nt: TGTGCCAGCATCCAAGACACAGGGCGAGTACCGTTCGATGAGCAGTTCTTC

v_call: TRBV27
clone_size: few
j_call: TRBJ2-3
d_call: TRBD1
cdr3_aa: CASSPAGTVITSTDTQYF
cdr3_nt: TGTGCCAGCAGTCCCGCCGGGACAGTCATTACTAGCACAGATACGCAGTATTTT

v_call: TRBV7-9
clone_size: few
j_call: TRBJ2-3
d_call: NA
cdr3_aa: CASSLELRTDTQYF
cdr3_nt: TGTGCCAGCAGCTTAGAACTCCGCACAGATACGCAGTATTTT

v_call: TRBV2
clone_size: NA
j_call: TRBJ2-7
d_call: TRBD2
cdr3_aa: CASSTSGIYEQYF
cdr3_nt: TGTGCCAGCAGTACTAGCGGTATCTACGAGCAGTACTTC

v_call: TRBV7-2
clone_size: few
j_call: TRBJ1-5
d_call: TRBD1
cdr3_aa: CASSLVSDRGYQPQHF
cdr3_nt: TGTGCCAGCAGCTTAGTGAGTGACAGGGGGTATCAGCCCCAGCATTTT

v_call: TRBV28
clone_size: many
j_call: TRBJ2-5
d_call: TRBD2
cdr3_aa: CASSSTSGTSYRWGAGQYF
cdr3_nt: TGTGCCAGCAGTTCCACTAGCGGGACTTCCTACCGGTGGGGGGCTGGCCAGTACTTC

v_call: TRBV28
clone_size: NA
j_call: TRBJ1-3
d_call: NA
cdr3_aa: CASSFPGLSSGNTIYF
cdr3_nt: TGTGCCAGCAGTTTCCCCGGGTTGAGCTCTGGAAACACCATATATTTT

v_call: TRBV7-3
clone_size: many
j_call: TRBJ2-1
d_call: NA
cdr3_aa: CASSLDNHRPESQFF
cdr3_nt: TGTGCCAGCAGCCTAGATAACCACAGGCCAGAATCCCAGTTCTTC

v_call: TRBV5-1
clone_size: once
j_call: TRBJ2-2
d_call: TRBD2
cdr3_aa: CASSLGRAGELFF
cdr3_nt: TGTGCCAGCAGCTTGGGGAGGGCCGGGGAGCTGTTTTTT

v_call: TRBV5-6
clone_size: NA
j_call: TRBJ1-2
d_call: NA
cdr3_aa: CASSLGGRVGYGYTF
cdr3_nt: TGTGCCAGCAGCTTGGGGGGTAGGGTCGGCTATGGCTACACCTTC

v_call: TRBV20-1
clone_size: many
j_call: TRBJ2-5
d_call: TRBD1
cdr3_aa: CSANLQGVKTQYF
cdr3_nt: TGCAGTGCTAATCTACAGGGGGTTAAGACCCAGTACTTC

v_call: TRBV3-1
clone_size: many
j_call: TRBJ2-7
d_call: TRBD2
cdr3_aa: CASSQTSGSTNEQYF
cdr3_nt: TGTGCCAGCAGCCAGACTAGCGGGAGCACCAACGAGCAGTACTTC